This T cell receptor beta chain derives from a study of blood T cell repertoires in COVID-19. Study summary: From the United States, Italy and Spain came samples of acute and convalescent COVID-19.

The table came from immunoSEQ multiplex PCR; TCRdb's copy has only in-frame clones and leaves some out. The data show tens of thousands of clones, over 65% seen once. The J segment lost 5 bases and the V segment lost 11 bases, leaving 8 bases of the junction unmatched. The CDR3 loop spans 14 amino acids. Per germline, CDR1 LNHDA and CDR2 SQIVND (reference sequence). The clonotype was recovered from a human donor in a cohort sampled during active COVID-19. The sample was peripheral blood. The V gene is TRBV19, the J gene TRBJ2-1; 11 nucleotides agree with TRBD2. The CDR3 DNA reads as TGTGCCGTGGGGAGACTAGCGGGAAACAATGAGCAGTTCTTC. Translation gives CAVGRLAGNNEQFF.